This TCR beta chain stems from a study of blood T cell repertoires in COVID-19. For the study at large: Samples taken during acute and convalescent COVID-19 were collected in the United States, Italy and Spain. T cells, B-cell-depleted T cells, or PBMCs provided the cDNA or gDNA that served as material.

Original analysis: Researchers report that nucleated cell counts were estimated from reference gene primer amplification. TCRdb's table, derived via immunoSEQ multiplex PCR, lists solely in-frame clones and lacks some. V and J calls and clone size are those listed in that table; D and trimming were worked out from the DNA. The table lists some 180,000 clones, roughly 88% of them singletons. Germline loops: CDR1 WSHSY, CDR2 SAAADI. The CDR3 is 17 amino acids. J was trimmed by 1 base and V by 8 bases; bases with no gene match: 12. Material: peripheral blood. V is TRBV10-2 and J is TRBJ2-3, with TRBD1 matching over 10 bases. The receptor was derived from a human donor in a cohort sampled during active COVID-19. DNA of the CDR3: TGCGCCAGCCGACAGGGGGCTTCAGCGGGACGCACAGATACGCAGTATTTT. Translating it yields CASRQGASAGRTDTQYF.